The 23 T cell receptor beta chains given below trace back to one sample, sequenced in a study of T-cell memory formation after mild COVID-19. One entry per CDR3 protein, called by TCRdb with MiXCR from the 5' RACE reads. This sample carries 450,000 to 700,000 distinct CDR3 sequences, over 15% of them seen once, and the ten largest clones take approximately 12%. Sequencing was performed on PBMCs or a T cell subset sorted from them (not recorded which). The source is an adult woman who had mild COVID-19 (a few samples of this study predate the infection). Cell type and time point are not known.

This clonotype was counted between two and nine times. The rearrangement links TRBV12-3 or TRBV12-4 to TRBJ2-1, with 10 bases aligning to TRBD1. Trimming took 5 bases from V and 7 from J; bases not matched to a gene: 8. CDR3 size: 15 residues. The CDR3 sequence is CASSPRDRGWNEQFF. CDR3 sequence (DNA): TGTGCCAGCAGTCCCCGGGACAGGGGATGGAATGAGCAGTTCTTC.

This clonotype was observed a few times. This rearrangement joins TRBV2 to TRBJ2-4; 10 bases fit TRBD2. J gave up 2 bases and V 1 base, and 5 bases lay outside the gene matches. Germline lookup yields CDR1 SNHLY and CDR2 FYNNEI. The CDR3 covers 17 residues. The chain's CDR3 is CASSEGPSGGSKNIQYF. The CDR3, as DNA: TGTGCCAGCAGTGAAGGTCCTAGCGGGGGTTCCAAAAACATTCAGTACTTC.

This clonotype was detected many times. This chain connects TRBV3-1 to TRBJ2-7; D might be TRBD1 (5 bases). The CDR3 sequence is 15 residues long. CDR1 and CDR2 (germline): LGHDT, YNNKEL (reference sequence). Trimming removed 4 bases at V and 1 base at J, with 14 bases between. The CDR3 DNA is TGTGCCAGCAGCCTTCCGCAGGGCAAGTCCTACGAGCAGTACTTC. The encoded protein is CASSLPQGKSYEQYF.

This clonotype came up a few times. CDR3 residues: CASSLGSSSGYTF. CDR3 DNA sequence: TGTGCCAGCAGTTTAGGATCGTCCTCAGGCTACACCTTC. The chain joins TRBV12-3 or TRBV12-4 to TRBJ1-2; the D is unclear. V shed 1 base and J shed 8 bases, with 11 bases lying between them. This CDR3 spans 13 amino acids.

The sample holds many counts of this clonotype. This rearrangement joins TRBV4-1 to TRBJ2-5; 7 positions agree with TRBD1. Germline V gene sequence: CDR1 MGHRA, CDR2 YSYEKL. CDR3 length equals 14 residues. With 0 bases clipped from V and 5 bases from J, the junction kept 3 bases outside the gene matches. The CDR3 spells CASSQEGTVETQYF. The CDR3 DNA sequence: TGCGCCAGCAGCCAAGAAGGGACAGTGGAGACCCAGTACTTC.

This chain uses TRBV30 with TRBJ1-5; D remains ambiguous. V was trimmed by 2 bases and J by 5 bases, leaving 10 bases between them. The CDR3 totals 13 residues. Germline V lookup: CDR1 GTSNPN, CDR2 SVGIG (reference sequence). CDR3 sequence reads: CAWSTQDHQPQHF. For the CDR3, the DNA is TGTGCCTGGAGTACGCAGGATCATCAGCCCCAGCATTTT.

The V gene is TRBV18, the J gene TRBJ2-5; D gene ambiguous. Trimming cost V 1 base and J 4 bases, with 7 bases left between them. This CDR3 contains 13 residues. Per germline, CDR1 KGHSH and CDR2 LQKENI. This CDR3 reads CASSPRNGETQYF. CDR3 in DNA: TGTGCCAGCTCACCACGGAACGGAGAGACCCAGTACTTC.

This clonotype came up a few times. V usage is TRBV24-1 and J usage is TRBJ1-1; D remains unclear. The CDR3 covers 12 residues. V was shortened by 0 bases and J by 8 bases, with 6 bases between the two germline ends. Germline V CDR1 and CDR2: KGHDR, SFDVKD. CDR3 sequence: CATSDLMGEAFF. Here the CDR3 DNA reads TGTGCCACCAGTGATTTGATGGGGGAAGCTTTCTTT.

The chain couples TRBV24-1 to TRBJ2-5, with D possibly TRBD1 on 5 matching bases. Germline CDR1 reads KGHDR; CDR2 reads SFDVKD. The CDR3 loop spans 13 amino acids. The V end was cut by 8 bases, the J end by 4 bases, with 13 bases between. CDR3: CATKSGLGETQYF. DNA for the CDR3: TGTGCCACCAAGTCAGGGTTGGGAGAGACCCAGTACTTC.

For this clonotype: One junction end disagrees with the germline gene, perhaps due to a read error. This chain links TRBV25-1 with TRBJ1-2; 12 nucleotides agree with TRBD1. Germline V gene data show CDR1 as MGHDK and CDR2 as SYGVNS. The CDR3 is 15 amino acids. CDR3 sequence reads: CASSELGTGGYSYTF. CDR3 bases: TGTGCCAGCAGTGAATTAGGGACAGGGGGCTATAGCTACACCTTC.

The gene calls are TRBV12-3 or TRBV12-4 and TRBJ2-7; possible D gene TRBD2, 7 bases. V was clipped by 0 bases and J by 5 bases, with 14 bases between them. The CDR3 is 15 amino acids. In DNA form, the CDR3 reads TGTGCCAGCAGTTTAGCTCGGGGGGCGCCGCACGAGCAGTACTTC. It specifies CASSLARGAPHEQYF.

This clonotype has only a few counts. The chain is built from TRBV2 and TRBJ2-1; perhaps TRBD2 as D (5 bases). Germline V gene data show CDR1 as SNHLY and CDR2 as FYNNEI. V dropped 7 bases and J dropped 7 bases, with 14 bases sitting between them. This CDR3 is 13 amino acids long. The CDR3, as DNA: TGTGCCAGCAATCCAGCCCGGGGTAATGAGCAGTTCTTC. It codes for CASNPARGNEQFF. The variable domain in full, completed from reference TRBV2 and TRBJ2-1, reads EPEVTQTPSHQVTQMGQEVILRCVPISNHLYFYWYRQILGQKVEFLVSFYNNEISEKSEIFDDQFSVERPDGSNFTLKIRSTKLEDSAMYFCASNPARGNEQFFGPGTRLTVL.

The gene calls are TRBV12-3 or TRBV12-4 and TRBJ2-3; 12 bases match TRBD2. V lost 6 bases to trimming and J lost 3 bases; unmatched junction nucleotides: 7. This CDR3 contains 16 residues. The CDR3 nucleotides are TGTGCCAGCAGCCTAGCTAGCGGGGGGGCGACAGATACGCAGTATTTT. Translated: CASSLASGGATDTQYF.

This clonotype was detected only a few times. The V gene is TRBV7-2, the J gene TRBJ2-3; D unclear. Germline V gene sequence: CDR1 SGHTA, CDR2 FQGNSA. The V gene lost 0 bases and the J gene lost 6 bases, with 7 bases spanning the gap. CDR3 length equals 13 residues. The CDR3 coding sequence is TGTGCCAGCAGCTTAGCGCTAAGTGATACGCAGTATTTT. As protein: CASSLALSDTQYF.

This clonotype was counted between two and nine times. The rearrangement joins TRBV5-1 to TRBJ2-7; TRBD1 or TRBD2 may be the D gene (5 bases each). Trimming shortened V by 1 base and J by 3 bases, and 11 bases separated the two germline ends. Germline assignment: CDR1 SGHRS and CDR2 YFSETQ. The CDR3 runs 14 residues. The CDR3 sequence is CASSLSFGGYEQYF. DNA of the CDR3: TGCGCCAGCAGCTTGTCGTTTGGGGGCTACGAGCAGTACTTC.

This clonotype was seen more than once but under ten times. V is TRBV5-1 and J is TRBJ1-1; D gene unclear. Trimming left V 1 base short and J 1 base short, with 5 bases between. The CDR3 covers 13 residues. Germline V gene lookup returns CDR1 SGHRS and CDR2 YFSETQ. This CDR3 reads CASSLISNTEAFF. The CDR3 region has the DNA TGCGCCAGCAGCTTGATCTCGAACACTGAAGCTTTCTTT. Full variable domain (missing parts from reference TRBV5-1 and TRBJ1-1): KAGVTQTPRYLIKTRGQQVTLSCSPISGHRSVSWYQQTPGQGLQFLFEYFSETQRNKGNFPGRFSGRQFSNSRSEMNVSTLELGDSALYLCASSLISNTEAFFGQGTRLTVV.

The chain employs TRBV7-2 and TRBJ2-7; D gene uncertain. CDR1 is SGHTA and CDR2 is FQGNSA in the germline V gene. The CDR3 runs to 15 residues. Between the trimmed V and J ends, which lost 2 bases and 2 bases, there was a span of 13 bases. The CDR3 nucleotides are TGTGCCAGCAGCTTATTCGGCGGATTAACCTACGAGCAGTACTTC. It encodes CASSLFGGLTYEQYF.

This clonotype was observed a few times. The chain carries TRBV12-3 or TRBV12-4 and TRBJ2-1; TRBD2 might be the D (6 bases). This CDR3 region has 13 residues. V gave up 7 bases and J gave up 10 bases, with 17 bases separating them. CDR3 in amino acids: CASTQLEGREQFF. CDR3 DNA: TGTGCCAGCACTCAACTGGAGGGCCGGGAGCAGTTCTTC.

The chain has TRBV6-1 and TRBJ2-7; D is unresolved. The CDR3 length is 13 residues. CDR1 and CDR2 from the germline V gene are MNHNS and SASEGT. The V and J ends lost 7 bases and 2 bases respectively, with 12 bases between them. CDR3 nucleotides: TGTGCCAGCAATTCCGGGTCGACCTACGAGCAGTACTTC. This translates into CASNSGSTYEQYF.

The table lists this clonotype with a few counts. V gene TRBV12-3 or TRBV12-4 combines with J gene TRBJ1-1; D is unresolved. The ends were cut back, 3 bases at V and 3 bases at J, with 5 bases in the middle. The CDR3 totals 12 residues. The CDR3 region is CASSFTYTEAFF. The CDR3 DNA reads as TGTGCCAGCAGTTTCACCTACACTGAAGCTTTCTTT.

The chain recombines TRBV20-1 with TRBJ2-5; no reliable D call. There are 16 residues in the CDR3. V was pared by 2 bases and J by 4 bases, with 20 bases between. Germline CDR1 DFQATT, CDR2 SNEGSKA (reference sequence). As DNA, the CDR3 is TGCAGTGCTAGAAGATCGGGCAGTTGGCCGGGAGAGACCCAGTACTTC. It yields the protein CSARRSGSWPGETQYF.

This chain joins TRBV20-1 and TRBJ2-5; no clear D. The CDR3 extends over 14 amino acids. Germline CDR1 and CDR2: DFQATT and SNEGSKA (reference sequence). V was cut by 3 bases and J by 2 bases, with 13 bases left in between. CDR3 sequence reads: CSASRVEGQETQYF. In DNA, the CDR3 is TGCAGTGCTAGCCGGGTGGAAGGACAAGAGACCCAGTACTTC.

The chain links TRBV29-1 to TRBJ1-4; D might be TRBD1 (6 bases). Trimming took 3 bases from V and 7 from J, leaving 21 bases between them. The CDR3 runs 16 residues. Germline V gene lookup returns CDR1 SQVTM and CDR2 ANQGSEA. CDR3 amino acids: CSVERGVARGGEKLFF. CDR3 coding DNA: TGCAGCGTTGAGAGGGGGGTTGCTCGGGGAGGTGAAAAACTGTTTTTT.